This T cell receptor (beta chain) emerged from a study of human versus mouse CDR3 diversity and MHC coevolution. About the research overall: The immunoSEQ assay reportedly detects one in 200,000 T cells. Samples had between roughly 0.6 x 10^7 and 1.6 x 10^7 valid reads.

The germline V gene encodes CDR1 SNHLY and CDR2 FYNNEI. V was cut by 6 bases and J by 6 bases, with 8 bases left in between. CDR3 size: 11 residues. Comment on this clone: What it binds is unknown.

Study findings and constraints: Compared with mice, human CDR3s carried more deletions and insertions on average.

Sequencing used immunoSEQ multiplex PCR; TCRdb keeps in-frame clones, though not all of them. The sample yields 80,000 or so clones, about 94% seen once. The origin of this receptor is a person between 25 and 70 years old in good health. The V call is TRBV2, the J call TRBJ1-2, with D maybe TRBD1 (6 bases). Specimen: naive CD4+ T cells from blood. Subset given: CD45RO-negative CD62L-positive naive CD4 T cells. The CDR3 DNA follows: TGTGCCAGCAGCGGACAGAATGGCTACACCTTC. It is translated as CASSGQNGYTF.